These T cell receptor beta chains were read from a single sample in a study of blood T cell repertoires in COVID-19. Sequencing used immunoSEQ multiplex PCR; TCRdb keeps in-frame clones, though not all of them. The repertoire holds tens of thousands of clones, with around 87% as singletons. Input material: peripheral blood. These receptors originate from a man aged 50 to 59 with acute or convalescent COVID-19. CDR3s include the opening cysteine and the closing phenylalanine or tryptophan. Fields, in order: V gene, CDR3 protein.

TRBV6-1	CASSEDPANYGYTF
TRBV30	CAWRDQGSNQPQHF
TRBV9	CASSYHYGLETNEQFF
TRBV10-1	CASKGQGDTGELFF
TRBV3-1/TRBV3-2	CASSQLAGESTDTQYF
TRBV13	CASSPGASTDTQYF
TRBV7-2	CASSPRQGRLDLHF
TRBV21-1	CASSKGGGRNTDTQYF
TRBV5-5	CASSSGTSDYNEQFF
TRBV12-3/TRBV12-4	CASGQGDSPLHF